These 31 T cell receptor beta chains were all obtained from the same sample, sequenced in a study of blood T cell repertoires in COVID-19. Some clones are missing from TCRdb's copy, which holds only in-frame ones; the method was immunoSEQ multiplex PCR. The repertoire has roughly 29,000 clones, 81% of them found once; the top ten carry 16%. Specimen: peripheral blood. Receptor source: a woman aged 55-75 years with acute or convalescent COVID-19.

CDR3 residues: CASSFRDQPQHF. The CDR3 DNA is TGTGCCAGCAGTTTTAGAGATCAGCCCCAGCATTTT. The J gene is TRBJ1-5, the V gene TRBV12-3 or TRBV12-4; D unresolved. This CDR3 is built from 12 residues. The germline V and J ends were trimmed by 3 bases and 5 bases, with 5 bases remaining between them.

Here the CDR3 reads CAWSVGGLSYSPLHF. The CDR3, as DNA: TGTGCCTGGAGTGTCGGGGGGCTCAGTTATTCACCCCTCCACTTT. The rearrangement links TRBV30 to TRBJ1-6; D is perhaps TRBD1 (6 bases). Trimming removed 0 bases at V and 8 bases at J, with 14 bases between. The length of the CDR3 is 15 residues. Germline loops: CDR1 GTSNPN, CDR2 SVGIG (reference sequence). Supplemented by reference TRBV30 and TRBJ1-6, the full variable domain reads SQTIHQWPATLVQPVGSPLSLECTVEGTSNPNLYWYRQAAGRGLQLLFYSVGIGQISSEVPQNLSASRPQDRQFILSSKKLLLSDSGFYLCAWSVGGLSYSPLHFGNGTRLTVT.

The chain carries TRBV21-1 and TRBJ2-5; the table's D call of TRBD2 was not tested on the DNA. TRBV21-1 is listed as a pseudogene. This CDR3 region has 16 residues. As DNA, the CDR3 is TGTGCCAGCAGCAAGTGTACTAGCGGCTTACAAGAGACCCAGTACTTC. Translating gives CASSKCTSGLQETQYF.

The J gene is TRBJ1-2, the V gene TRBV9; D is possibly TRBD1 (6 bases). Trimming pared 7 bases from V and 8 bases from J, leaving 12 bases between. The CDR3 runs to 11 residues. Germline values: CDR1 SGDLS, CDR2 YYNGEE. As DNA, the CDR3 is TGTGCCAGCGGGGGGGCTTTGGGCTACACCTTC. Amino acid sequence: CASGGALGYTF.

The genes are TRBV5-1 and TRBJ2-2, with D perhaps matching TRBD1 (6 bases). Germline CDR1 reads SGHRS; CDR2 reads YFSETQ. This CDR3 comprises 16 residues. V lost 6 bases and J 1 base, leaving 16 bases between the germline ends. The DNA for the CDR3 is TGCGCCAGCAAAGGGGTTGGGGGCCAGAACACCGGGGAGCTGTTTTTT. The encoded protein is CASKGVGGQNTGELFF.

The chain has TRBV19 and TRBJ1-1; D gene unclear. CDR3 length: 13 amino acids. V lost 7 bases to trimming and J lost 0 bases, with 9 bases between them. The germline V gene has CDR1 LNHDA and CDR2 SQIVND (reference sequence). Written as DNA, the CDR3 is TGTGCCAGTATTAGTTCTCTGAACACTGAAGCTTTCTTT. Protein sequence: CASISSLNTEAFF.

This chain connects TRBV9 to TRBJ1-2; TRBD1 matches at 9 bases. CDR3 size: 15 residues. V trimming: 4 bases; J trimming: 5 bases; junction bases outside the gene matches: 9. Germline values: CDR1 SGDLS, CDR2 YYNGEE. Here the CDR3 DNA reads TGTGCCAGCAGCTCTCACCCGACAGGGGGTTATGGCTACACCTTC. Its translation: CASSSHPTGGYGYTF. Together with reference TRBV9 and TRBJ1-2, the CDR3 gives the full variable domain: DSGVTQTPKHLITATGQRVTLRCSPRSGDLSVYWYQQSLDQGLQFLIQYYNGEERAKGNILERFSAQQFPDLHSELNLSSLELGDSALYFCASSSHPTGGYGYTFGSGTRLTVV.

The gene calls are TRBV5-1 and TRBJ2-1, with 11 bases lining up with TRBD1. V was pared by 0 bases and J by 6 bases, with 2 bases of the junction left unmatched. Germline V CDR1 and CDR2: SGHRS, YFSETQ. The CDR3 runs 15 residues. The CDR3 DNA reads as TGCGCCAGCAGCTTGGAAGGACAGGGGGCCAATGAGCAGTTCTTC. The encoded protein is CASSLEGQGANEQFF.

The chain joins TRBV7-9 to TRBJ1-6, with D perhaps TRBD1 (5 bases). The CDR3 spans 15 residues. Trimming removed 1 base from V and 9 bases from J, with 13 bases in between. Germline V CDR1 and CDR2: SEHNR, FQNEAQ (reference sequence). CDR3 sequence reads: CASSLDSLGGSPLHF. For the CDR3, the DNA is TGTGCCAGCAGCTTAGATAGTCTCGGGGGTTCACCCCTCCACTTT.

The chain carries TRBV5-1 and TRBJ2-5; 10 nucleotides line up with TRBD2. V trimming: 4 bases; J trimming: 4 bases; junction bases outside the gene matches: 10. The CDR3 spans 16 residues. Germline lookup yields CDR1 SGHRS and CDR2 YFSETQ. The CDR3 sequence: CASSISASGGGETQYF. The CDR3 DNA reads TGCGCCAGCAGCATCTCGGCTAGCGGGGGCGGAGAGACCCAGTACTTC.

The chain has TRBV11-3 and TRBJ2-6, with 8 bases lining up with TRBD1. The junction had 4 bases not matched to a gene; V was cut back by 5 bases and J by 4 bases. From germline, CDR1 is SGHNT and CDR2 YENEEA. This CDR3 spans 15 amino acids. The CDR3 sequence: CASSAGGAGANVLTF. The DNA for the CDR3 is TGTGCCAGCAGCGCAGGGGGCGCCGGGGCCAACGTCCTGACTTTC.

This clone has a single count. The CDR3 region has the DNA TGTGCCAGCATGTTAGGCAAGGGAGGCACCATATATTTT. It encodes CASMLGKGGTIYF. The chain employs TRBV12-3 or TRBV12-4 and TRBJ1-3; no reliable D call. There are 13 residues in the CDR3. V dropped 7 bases and J dropped 9 bases, with 16 bases sitting between them.

The gene calls are TRBV4-1 and TRBJ1-5; 7 nucleotides agree with TRBD1. The CDR3 runs to 15 residues. V lost 4 bases and J lost 5; bases outside the gene matches: 8. Germline lookup yields CDR1 MGHRA and CDR2 YSYEKL. Here the CDR3 reads CASSLRQGPYQPQHF. The CDR3 DNA reads as TGCGCCAGCAGCCTAAGACAGGGACCTTATCAGCCCCAGCATTTT.

This chain uses TRBV4-1 with TRBJ2-5; possible D gene TRBD2, 5 bases. The CDR3 totals 15 residues. The V gene lost 2 bases and the J gene lost 5 bases, with 15 bases spanning the gap. Per the germline V gene, CDR1 is MGHRA and CDR2 is YSYEKL. The CDR3 reads CASSQPSLGFETQYF. CDR3 coding DNA: TGCGCCAGCAGCCAACCCTCACTAGGATTCGAGACCCAGTACTTC.

The V and J genes are TRBV15 and TRBJ1-2; D is perhaps TRBD1 (6 bases). V lost 3 bases and J lost 9, with 20 bases in between. This CDR3 is 15 amino acids long. Looked up from germline, CDR1 is LNHNV and CDR2 is YYDKDF (reference sequence). CDR3 coding DNA: TGTGCCACCAGCAGGGAAAGACAGGCCCTACTGAGCTACACCTTC. Protein product: CATSRERQALLSYTF.

This clone showed up many times. The chain joins TRBV6-2 or TRBV6-3 to TRBJ1-1; 10 bases line up with TRBD1. The germline V gene encodes CDR1 MNHEY and CDR2 SVGEGT. V was clipped by 5 bases and J by 11 bases; unmatched bases: 11. The CDR3 sequence is 14 residues long. CDR3 sequence (DNA): TGTGCCAGCAGTCCCCCCGACAGGGGGCTGTCGGCTTTCTTT. Amino acids: CASSPPDRGLSAFF.

V gene TRBV25-1 combines with J gene TRBJ2-1; 7 bases match TRBD1. The CDR3 is 13 residues long. The V gene end was trimmed by 3 bases and the J gene end by 13 bases; junction bases not matched to a gene: 9. Germline assignment: CDR1 MGHDK and CDR2 SYGVNS. CDR3 coding DNA: TGTGCCAGCAGTGACCTGAGACAGGGCCCTCAGTTCTTC. It encodes CASSDLRQGPQFF.

The J gene is TRBJ2-7, the V gene TRBV5-4; 7 bases are shared with TRBD1. The CDR3 has 12 residues. CDR1 is SGHNT and CDR2 is YYREEE in the germline V gene (reference sequence). CDR3 in amino acids: CAISRDSYEQYF. CDR3 coding DNA: TGTGCGATAAGCCGGGACAGCTACGAGCAGTACTTC.

This clone has more than one count but fewer than ten. V is TRBV7-2 and J is TRBJ2-2, with 7 bases identical to TRBD1. CDR1 is SGHTA, CDR2 FQGNSA, per germline. The length of the CDR3 is 14 residues. V lost 1 base, J lost 5 bases, and 1 base stayed unmatched. The CDR3 coding sequence is TGTGCCAGCAGCTTAGGACAGGGAACCGGGGAGCTGTTTTTT. Its protein is CASSLGQGTGELFF.

This chain's CDR3 is CASSESGRGSSYNSPLHF. CDR3 bases: TGTGCCAGCAGTGAATCCGGCAGGGGCAGCTCCTATAATTCACCCCTCCACTTT. This rearrangement joins TRBV25-1 to TRBJ1-6, with D perhaps matching TRBD1 (6 bases). Deletions cut 1 base from V and 0 bases from J, with 13 bases between. This CDR3 region has 18 residues. Per germline, CDR1 MGHDK and CDR2 SYGVNS.

This chain connects TRBV25-1 to TRBJ1-2, with TRBD1 identical over 8 bases. The CDR3 is made up of 17 amino acids. The V segment lost 4 bases and the J segment 2 bases; nucleotides outside the gene matches: 12. The germline gives CDR1 MGHDK, CDR2 SYGVNS. The CDR3 loop reads CASSGGTGRPNNYGYTF. CDR3 sequence (DNA): TGTGCCAGCAGTGGGGGGACAGGCCGTCCGAACAACTATGGCTACACCTTC.

This clone was observed a few times. The chain recombines TRBV15 with TRBJ1-6; D is unresolved. Germline V CDR1 and CDR2: LNHNV, YYDKDF (reference sequence). Trimming cost V 5 bases and J 10 bases, with 12 bases left between them. There are 13 residues in the CDR3. This chain's CDR3 is CATSVETQSPLHF. CDR3 DNA sequence: TGTGCCACCAGCGTCGAAACTCAATCACCCCTCCACTTT.

The gene calls are TRBV12-5 and TRBJ1-2; the D is unclear. Germline assignment: CDR1 LGHNT and CDR2 FRNRAP. This CDR3 comprises 13 residues. Trimming cost V 3 bases and J 2 bases, with 7 bases left between them. CDR3 nucleotide sequence: TGTGCTAGTGGTTTCGGGGAAAACTATGGCTACACCTTC. Translated: CASGFGENYGYTF.

J is TRBJ1-2 and V is TRBV3-1 (or the pseudogene TRBV3-2); 7 bases are a match to TRBD1. The J segment lost 8 bases and the V segment lost 4 bases, leaving 19 bases of the junction unmatched. This CDR3 spans 17 amino acids. CDR1 is LGHDT, CDR2 YNNKEL, per germline (reference sequence). This CDR3 reads CASSLRGMIGGQRGYTF. The CDR3 DNA reads TGTGCCAGCAGCCTTAGAGGGATGATTGGGGGACAGCGGGGCTACACCTTC.

This clone was observed a handful of times. The V call is TRBV5-1, the J call TRBJ1-1; 8 nucleotides align to TRBD1. V shed 6 bases, J shed 0 bases, and the junction held 4 bases outside the gene matches. The CDR3 covers 14 residues. Germline lookup yields CDR1 SGHRS and CDR2 YFSETQ. CDR3 residues: CASTQGDLNTEAFF. In DNA, the CDR3 is TGCGCCAGCACACAGGGGGATTTGAACACTGAAGCTTTCTTT.

This sequence joins TRBV6-6 and TRBJ1-5, with 9 bases that match TRBD1. The CDR3 contains 14 residues. Germline loops: CDR1 MNHNY, CDR2 SVGAGI (reference sequence). The V segment lost 6 bases and the J segment 6 bases; nucleotides outside the gene matches: 6. DNA for the CDR3: TGTGCCAGCAGCGAACAGGGGGCGCCTCAGCCCCAGCATTTT. This sequence encodes CASSEQGAPQPQHF.

The chain has TRBV20-1 and TRBJ2-1, with 10 bases lining up with TRBD1. The trim removed 7 bases at V and 6 bases at J, leaving 0 bases unmatched. Germline V gene data show CDR1 as DFQATT and CDR2 as SNEGSKA (reference sequence). This CDR3 has 11 residues. CDR3 nucleotide sequence: TGCAGTGGGGACAGGGGCAATGAGCAGTTCTTC. Protein: CSGDRGNEQFF.

V is TRBV28 and J is TRBJ1-1; D is undetermined. CDR1 MDHEN and CDR2 SYDVKM come from the germline V gene. The V end lost 2 bases, the J end lost 1 base, and 8 bases lay between the germline ends. The CDR3 sequence is 14 residues long. The CDR3 coding sequence is TGTGCCAGCAGTTTAGAACAGAAGAACACTGAAGCTTTCTTT. This encodes CASSLEQKNTEAFF.

V and J are TRBV7-3 and TRBJ1-5; D is unresolved. V was shortened by 4 bases and J by 1 base, with 17 bases between the two germline ends. Germline CDR1 and CDR2: SGHTA and FQGTGA. This CDR3 is built from 17 residues. The DNA for the CDR3 is TGTGCCAGCAGCTCCCCGGGTAGCGGGAAAAGCAATCAGCCCCAGCATTTT. It specifies CASSSPGSGKSNQPQHF.

The chain employs TRBV5-1 and TRBJ2-1; TRBD2 matches 7 bases. J lost 8 bases, V lost 3 bases, and 11 bases had no gene match. Germline V CDR1 and CDR2: SGHRS, YFSETQ. The CDR3 extends over 15 amino acids. The CDR3, as DNA: TGCGCCAGCAGCTCCGAGCGGGGACGGTTCTATGAGCAGTTCTTC. As protein: CASSSERGRFYEQFF.

The chain carries TRBV27 and TRBJ2-1; 8 bases map to TRBD2. Germline V gene lookup returns CDR1 MNHEY and CDR2 SMNVEV (reference sequence). The CDR3 is 14 amino acids. V was pared by 5 bases and J by 8 bases, with 8 bases of the junction left unmatched. The CDR3 DNA follows: TGTGCCAGCAGTACGTTCGGGGGGGCCTATGAGCAGTTCTTC. Residues: CASSTFGGAYEQFF.